Included here is one TCR beta chain sequence, with context. The target antigen is unknown. This sample is part of a study of OX40 agonist ivuxolimab in advanced cancers. As for the study in general: Aged roughly 23 to 90 with a mean of about 63 years, they were 75% to 85% male.

Libraries were prepared by immunoSEQ multiplex PCR; TCRdb keeps only in-frame clonotypes and omits some of them. The table shows some 80,000 clones, with about 88% occurring only once. V was clipped by 0 bases and J by 1 base, with 11 bases between them. CDR1 and CDR2 (germline): SGDLS, YYNGEE. There are 15 residues in the CDR3. Overall study results and limits: Averaging showed that CD8+ T cells had more expanded clones than CD4+ did. Low normalized T-cell clonal expansion also characterized some of the nonresponders. The study observed clonal expansion of CD4+ and CD8+ blood T cells by week 6 at 0.1 to 3.0 mg/kg.

The specimen comprised CD4+ or CD8+ T cells sorted from blood, sampled in a trial of the OX40 agonist ivuxolimab. The rearrangement links TRBV9 to TRBJ2-7, with unresolved D. This receptor was taken from an adult with an advanced solid tumor such as melanoma, head and neck, liver or kidney cancer. The CDR3 coding sequence is TGTGCCAGCAGCGTAGTCGCAGACTCTTCCTACGAGCAGTACTTC. It translates to CASSVVADSSYEQYF.